What follows are 6 T cell receptor beta chains derived from one specimen sequenced in a study of T cell clonality in common variable immunodeficiency. Some clones are missing from TCRdb's copy, which holds only in-frame ones; the method was immunoSEQ multiplex PCR. In total the sample includes about 33,000 clones, none of them seen once. No antigen has been assigned to these receptors. Study observations and caveats: Common variable immunodeficiency TCR beta sequences reportedly had fewer deletions and N-nucleotide insertions.

Sequencing used peripheral blood mononuclear cells. Receptors were obtained from a human donor with common variable immunodeficiency.

This clone has at least ten counts. Read sequence stops 3 residues before the CDR3 end, and the germline J gene provides the missing end. The chain joins TRBV20-1 to TRBJ2-3; D gene uncertain. Looked up from germline, CDR1 is DFQATT and CDR2 is SNEGSKA (reference sequence). The CDR3 length is 15 residues. Trimming took off 2 bases at V and 2 bases at J, with 14 bases between the two ends. The CDR3 bases that were read are TGCAGTGCTAGACCCCTGACAACCGTCACAGATACG. It yields the protein CSARPLTTVTDT. The entire CDR3 is CSARPLTTVTDTQYF.

This clone ranks as medium-sized (0.01 to 0.1%). The read comes to an end 3 residues before the CDR3 does, leaving the germline J gene to fill in the end. The chain uses TRBV20-1 and TRBJ1-2, with 9 positions matching TRBD1. J gave up 2 bases and V 3 bases, and 4 bases lay outside the gene matches. This CDR3 comprises 14 residues. The germline V gene encodes CDR1 DFQATT and CDR2 SNEGSKA (reference sequence). CDR3 residues: CSARTGGGNYGYTF. CDR3 DNA (partial): TGCAGTGCTAGGACAGGGGGGGGAAACTATGGC.

Comment on this clone: The junction differs from germline at one of its ends, possibly a read error. The read ends 3 residues before the CDR3 terminus; that terminus is restored from the germline J gene. The gene calls are TRBV19 and TRBJ1-5; a weak D match, TRBD1 (6 bases). CDR1 is LNHDA and CDR2 is SQIVND in the germline V gene (reference sequence). The CDR3 extends over 14 amino acids. The CDR3 sequence: CASSMGAGKQPQHF. The sequenced part of the CDR3 DNA is TGTGCCAGTAGTATGGGGGCCGGCAAGCAGCCC.

This clone was recorded a few times. CDR3 in amino acids: CASSLGLAGGGNTQYF. Incomplete CDR3 DNA: TGTGCCAGCAGCTTAGGACTAGCGGGGGGGGGTAATACG. This sequence joins TRBV7-8 and TRBJ2-3, with 14 bases identical to TRBD2. The CDR3 extends 3 residues past the end of the read, so its final part is completed from the germline J gene. Trimming took 1 base from V and 7 from J; bases not matched to a gene: 4. The V gene's germline CDR1 is SGHVS and CDR2 FQNEAQ. This CDR3 comprises 16 residues.

CDR3 DNA, as far as it was read: TGTGCCAGCAGCATAGCGGGGGGGCCAGATACG. This gives the protein CASSIAGGPDT. The whole CDR3 sequence is CASSIAGGPDTQYF. The rearrangement joins TRBV2 to TRBJ2-3, with 11 bases that match TRBD2. The DNA ends 3 residues before the CDR3 does, and the rest of the CDR3 is filled in from the germline J gene. The V segment lost 6 bases and the J segment 4 bases; nucleotides outside the gene matches: 3. Germline V CDR1 and CDR2: SNHLY, FYNNEI. CDR3 length equals 14 residues.

This clone was counted at least ten times. The read terminates 3 residues before the CDR3 end, so the remaining end is supplied by the germline J gene. The V and J genes are TRBV20-1 and TRBJ2-5; maybe TRBD2 (8 bases). V was clipped by 6 bases and J by 2 bases, with 16 bases between them. CDR3 length equals 14 residues. Germline assignment: CDR1 DFQATT and CDR2 SNEGSKA (reference sequence). CDR3 sequence reads: CSAREGARQETQYF. The part of the CDR3 DNA that was read is TGCAGTGCCCGGGAGGGGGCTCGGCAAGAGACC.